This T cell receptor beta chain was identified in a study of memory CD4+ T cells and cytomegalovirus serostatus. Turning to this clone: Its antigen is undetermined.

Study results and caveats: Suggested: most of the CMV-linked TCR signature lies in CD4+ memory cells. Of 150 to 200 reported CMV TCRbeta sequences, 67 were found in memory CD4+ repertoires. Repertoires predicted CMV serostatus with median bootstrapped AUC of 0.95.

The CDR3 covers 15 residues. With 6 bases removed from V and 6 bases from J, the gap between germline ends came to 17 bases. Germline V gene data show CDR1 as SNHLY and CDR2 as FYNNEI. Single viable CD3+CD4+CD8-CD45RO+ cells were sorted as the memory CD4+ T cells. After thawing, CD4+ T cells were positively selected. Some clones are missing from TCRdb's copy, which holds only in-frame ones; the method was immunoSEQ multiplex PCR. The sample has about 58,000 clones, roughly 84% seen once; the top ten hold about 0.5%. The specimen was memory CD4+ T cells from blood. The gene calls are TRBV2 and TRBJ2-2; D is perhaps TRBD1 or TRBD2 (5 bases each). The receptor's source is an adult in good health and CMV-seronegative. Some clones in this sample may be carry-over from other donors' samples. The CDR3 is CASRGRLKGSGELFF. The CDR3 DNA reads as TGTGCCAGCAGGGGACGACTCAAGGGGTCCGGGGAGCTGTTTTTT.